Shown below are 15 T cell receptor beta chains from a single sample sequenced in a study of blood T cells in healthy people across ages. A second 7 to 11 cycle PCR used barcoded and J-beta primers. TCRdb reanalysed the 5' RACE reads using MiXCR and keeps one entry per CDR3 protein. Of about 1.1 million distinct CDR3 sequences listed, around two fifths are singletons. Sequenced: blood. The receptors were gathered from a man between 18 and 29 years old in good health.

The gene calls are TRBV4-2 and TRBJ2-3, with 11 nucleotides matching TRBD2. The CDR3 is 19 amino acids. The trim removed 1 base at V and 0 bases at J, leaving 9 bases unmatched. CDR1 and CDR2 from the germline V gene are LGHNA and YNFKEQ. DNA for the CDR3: TGTGCCAGCAGCCAAGTTGGGGCTAGCGGGGGGTACAGCACAGATACGCAGTATTTT. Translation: CASSQVGASGGYSTDTQYF.

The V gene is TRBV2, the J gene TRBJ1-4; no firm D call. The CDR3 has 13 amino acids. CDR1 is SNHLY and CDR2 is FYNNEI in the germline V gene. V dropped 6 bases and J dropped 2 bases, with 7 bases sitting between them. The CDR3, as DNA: TGTGCCAGCAGGCAATATACTAATGAAAAACTGTTTTTT. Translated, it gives CASRQYTNEKLFF.

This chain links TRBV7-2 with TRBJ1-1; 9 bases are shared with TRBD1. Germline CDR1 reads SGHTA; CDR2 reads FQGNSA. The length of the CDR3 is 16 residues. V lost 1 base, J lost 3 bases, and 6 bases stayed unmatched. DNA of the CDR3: TGTGCCAGCAGCTTAGGAATGACAGGGGGATACACTGAAGCTTTCTTT. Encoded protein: CASSLGMTGGYTEAFF.

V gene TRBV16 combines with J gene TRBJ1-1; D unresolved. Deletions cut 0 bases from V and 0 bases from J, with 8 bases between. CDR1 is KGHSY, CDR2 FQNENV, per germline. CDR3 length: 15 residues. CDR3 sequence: CASSQSRALNTEAFF. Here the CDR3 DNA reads TGTGCCAGCAGCCAATCTAGGGCCCTGAACACTGAAGCTTTCTTT.

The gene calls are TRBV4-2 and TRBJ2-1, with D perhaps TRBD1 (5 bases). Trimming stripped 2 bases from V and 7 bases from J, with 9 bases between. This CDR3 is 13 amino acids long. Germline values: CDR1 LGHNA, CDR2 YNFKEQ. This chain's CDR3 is CASSQPGFNEQFF. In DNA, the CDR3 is TGTGCCAGCAGCCAACCAGGGTTTAATGAGCAGTTCTTC.

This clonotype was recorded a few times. The CDR3 DNA is TGCAGTGCTAGAGACAGGGGCAGGGACCAGTACTTC. Its protein product is CSARDRGRDQYF. The chain links TRBV20-1 to TRBJ2-5; D may be TRBD1 (6 bases). This CDR3 has 12 residues. CDR1 is DFQATT and CDR2 is SNEGSKA in the germline V gene (reference sequence). V lost 0 bases to trimming and J lost 10 bases, with 12 bases between them.

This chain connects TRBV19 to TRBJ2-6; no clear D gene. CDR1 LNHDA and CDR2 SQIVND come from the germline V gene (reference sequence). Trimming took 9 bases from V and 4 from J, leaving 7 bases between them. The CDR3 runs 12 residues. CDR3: CASKSGANVLTF. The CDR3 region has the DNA TGTGCCAGCAAGTCCGGGGCCAACGTCCTGACTTTC.

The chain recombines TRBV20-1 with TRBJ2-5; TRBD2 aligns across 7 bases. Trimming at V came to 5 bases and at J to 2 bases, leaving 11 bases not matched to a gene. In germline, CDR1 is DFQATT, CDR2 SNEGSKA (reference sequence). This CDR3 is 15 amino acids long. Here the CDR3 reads CSAGCRDYTQETQYF. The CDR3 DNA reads TGCAGTGCTGGCTGCCGGGACTACACACAAGAGACCCAGTACTTC.

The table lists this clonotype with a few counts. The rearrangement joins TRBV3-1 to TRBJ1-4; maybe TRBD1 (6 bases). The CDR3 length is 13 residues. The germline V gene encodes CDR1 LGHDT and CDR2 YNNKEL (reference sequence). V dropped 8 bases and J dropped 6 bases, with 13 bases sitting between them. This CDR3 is CASRGRRDEKLFF. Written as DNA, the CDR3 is TGTGCCAGCCGGGGGCGCCGGGATGAAAAACTGTTTTTT.

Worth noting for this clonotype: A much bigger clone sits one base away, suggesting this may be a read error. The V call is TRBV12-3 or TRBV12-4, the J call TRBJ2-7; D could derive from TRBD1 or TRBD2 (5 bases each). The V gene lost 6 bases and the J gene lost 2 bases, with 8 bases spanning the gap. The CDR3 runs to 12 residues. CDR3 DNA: TGTGCCAGCAGGATGGGGGCCTACGAGCAGTACTTC. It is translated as CASRMGAYEQYF.

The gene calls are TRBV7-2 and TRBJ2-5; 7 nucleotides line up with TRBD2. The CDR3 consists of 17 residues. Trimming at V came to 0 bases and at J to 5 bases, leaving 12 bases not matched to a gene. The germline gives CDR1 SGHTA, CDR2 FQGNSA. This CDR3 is CASSLATGGGLSETQYF. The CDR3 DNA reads TGTGCCAGCAGCTTAGCCACGGGCGGGGGACTATCCGAGACCCAGTACTTC.

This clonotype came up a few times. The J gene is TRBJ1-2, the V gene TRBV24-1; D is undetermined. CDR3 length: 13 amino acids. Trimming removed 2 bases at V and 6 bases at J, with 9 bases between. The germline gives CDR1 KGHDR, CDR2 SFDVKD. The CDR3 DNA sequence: TGTGCCACCAGTGATTACTTTGGGGATGGCTACACCTTC. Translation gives CATSDYFGDGYTF.

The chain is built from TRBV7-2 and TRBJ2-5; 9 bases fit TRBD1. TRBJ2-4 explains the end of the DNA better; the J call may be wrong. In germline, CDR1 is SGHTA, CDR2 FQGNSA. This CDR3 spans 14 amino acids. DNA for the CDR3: TGTGCCAGCAGCTCATCCGGGACAGGGAGCATTCAGTACTTC. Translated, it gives CASSSSGTGSIQYF.

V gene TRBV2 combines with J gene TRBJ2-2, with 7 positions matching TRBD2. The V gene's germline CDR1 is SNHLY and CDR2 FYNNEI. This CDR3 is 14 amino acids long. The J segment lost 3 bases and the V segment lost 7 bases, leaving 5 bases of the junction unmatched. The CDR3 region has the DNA TGTGCCAGCACGGCGGGGGTACACACCGGGGAGCTGTTTTTT. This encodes CASTAGVHTGELFF.

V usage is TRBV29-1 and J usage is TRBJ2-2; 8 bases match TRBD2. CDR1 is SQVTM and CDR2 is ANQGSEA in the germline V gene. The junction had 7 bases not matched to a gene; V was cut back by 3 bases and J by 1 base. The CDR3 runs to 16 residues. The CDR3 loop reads CSVDGGAAQNTGELFF. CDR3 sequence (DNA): TGCAGCGTTGACGGGGGGGCCGCTCAGAACACCGGGGAGCTGTTTTTT.